The 19 T cell receptor beta chains below all came from one sample that was sequenced in a study of T-cell memory formation after mild COVID-19. TCRdb analysed the 5' RACE reads with MiXCR anew, one entry per CDR3 protein. The repertoire holds 450,000 to 650,000 distinct CDR3 sequences, with 15% to 20% as singletons. The sample was PBMCs or a T cell subset sorted from them (not recorded which). The source is an adult woman who had mild COVID-19 (a few samples of this study predate the infection). Cell type and time point are not known.

In this sample, this clonotype turned up a few times. The chain is built from TRBV12-3 or TRBV12-4 and TRBJ2-1; D gene ambiguous. The CDR3 length is 17 residues. Deletions cut 4 bases from V and 7 bases from J, with 23 bases between. For the CDR3, the DNA is TGTGCCAGCAGTTCATCCCCCAGGCGTGGAATTTGGAATGAGCAGTTCTTC. The encoded protein is CASSSSPRRGIWNEQFF.

A few counts support this clonotype. V is TRBV5-1 and J is TRBJ2-1; a weak D match, TRBD1 (6 bases). V gave up 0 bases and J gave up 12 bases, with 10 bases separating them. This CDR3 has 12 amino acids. CDR1 and CDR2 from the germline V gene are SGHRS and YFSETQ. CDR3 in DNA: TGCGCCAGCAGCTTGGTACAGGGTTGGCAGTTCTTC. This codes for CASSLVQGWQFF.

The rearrangement uses TRBV12-3 or TRBV12-4 and TRBJ2-2, with 7 positions matching TRBD1. Trimming at V came to 7 bases and at J to 7 bases, leaving 9 bases not matched to a gene. This CDR3 has 14 residues. CDR3 DNA sequence: TGTGCCAGCACCAGAACAGGGGTCGGCGGGGAGCTGTTTTTT. As protein: CASTRTGVGGELFF.

This clonotype occurred a few times. The chain joins TRBV7-2 to TRBJ2-5; D tentatively reads TRBD1 or TRBD2 (5 bases each). In germline, CDR1 is SGHTA, CDR2 FQGNSA. The V gene lost 5 bases and the J gene lost 4 bases, with 17 bases spanning the gap. The length of the CDR3 is 15 residues. CDR3 region: CASSTGTVARETQYF. The CDR3, as DNA: TGTGCCAGCAGCACCGGGACCGTAGCTCGAGAGACCCAGTACTTC.

The sample holds a few counts of this clonotype. This chain links TRBV29-1 with TRBJ2-3; D might be TRBD1 or TRBD2, each matching 5 bases. V was clipped by 3 bases and J by 11 bases, with 12 bases between them. The CDR3 consists of 11 residues. Germline V gives CDR1 SQVTM, CDR2 ANQGSEA. CDR3 loop: CSVDSGQQQYF. CDR3 bases: TGCAGCGTTGACTCGGGGCAGCAGCAGTATTTT.

V gene TRBV12-3 or TRBV12-4 combines with J gene TRBJ2-7; 8 bases align to TRBD2. V dropped 6 bases and J dropped 3; count of bases not matched to a gene: 7. The CDR3 is made up of 14 amino acids. The CDR3 DNA follows: TGTGCCAGCAGCCTGAGCGGGAGAGACTACGAGCAGTACTTC. Translation gives CASSLSGRDYEQYF.

The chain combines TRBV7-2 with TRBJ2-3, with 15 positions matching TRBD2. The CDR3 spans 17 residues. Germline V lookup: CDR1 SGHTA, CDR2 FQGNSA. Trimming removed 5 bases from V and 3 bases from J; junction bases left unmatched: 6. The CDR3 coding sequence is TGTGCCAGCAGCCCCGGACTAGCGGGAGGGTGGACAGATACGCAGTATTTT. Its translation: CASSPGLAGGWTDTQYF. The full variable domain, completed using reference TRBV7-2 and TRBJ2-3, is GAGVSQSPSNKVTEKGKDVELRCDPISGHTALYWYRQSLGQGLEFLIYFQGNSAPDKSGLPSDRFSAERTGGSVSTLTIQRTQQEDSAVYLCASSPGLAGGWTDTQYFGPGTRLTVL.

This clonotype has a handful of counts. The chain couples TRBV5-1 to TRBJ2-7; 8 bases are a match to TRBD1. V lost 4 bases to trimming and J lost 3 bases; unmatched junction nucleotides: 12. Germline V gene data show CDR1 as SGHRS and CDR2 as YFSETQ. The CDR3 spans 16 residues. The CDR3 loop reads CASSVRQGTIYYEQYF. The CDR3 DNA reads TGCGCCAGCAGCGTAAGACAGGGGACCATTTACTACGAGCAGTACTTC.

The sample holds a few counts of this clonotype. The V and J genes are TRBV6-5 and TRBJ2-5, with 7 nucleotides matching TRBD2. Unmatched junction bases numbered 9, after V lost 6 bases and J lost 2 bases. The CDR3 has 15 residues. CDR1 MNHEY and CDR2 SVGAGI come from the germline V gene. This CDR3 is CASRWGGGVQETQYF. DNA for the CDR3: TGTGCCAGCAGGTGGGGGGGAGGCGTTCAAGAGACCCAGTACTTC.

The chain is built from TRBV5-1 and TRBJ2-1; D may be TRBD1 (5 bases). The CDR3 has 17 amino acids. The germline V gene has CDR1 SGHRS and CDR2 YFSETQ. The V end was cut by 7 bases, the J end by 6 bases, with 26 bases between. The CDR3 DNA reads TGCGCCAGCCGATGGCTAGGGGCAGGGTCTGGTGGCAATGAGCAGTTCTTC. It encodes CASRWLGAGSGGNEQFF.

This clonotype was seen a few times. The rearrangement links TRBV9 to TRBJ2-2; maybe TRBD2 (5 bases). Trimming shortened V by 2 bases and J by 4 bases, and 9 bases separated the two germline ends. The CDR3 is 14 amino acids. Germline values: CDR1 SGDLS, CDR2 YYNGEE. The CDR3 reads CASSVGDFTGELFF. CDR3 nucleotide sequence: TGTGCCAGCAGCGTCGGGGATTTCACCGGGGAGCTGTTTTTT.

The CDR3 DNA reads TGTGCCAGCAGCCAAGAACTGAGCAATCAGCCCCAGCATTTT. Translating it yields CASSQELSNQPQHF. This chain connects TRBV3-1 to TRBJ1-5; D gene ambiguous. CDR3 length: 14 amino acids. The V end was cut by 0 bases, the J end by 1 base, with 4 bases between. Per the germline V gene, CDR1 is LGHDT and CDR2 is YNNKEL (reference sequence).

V usage is TRBV12-3 or TRBV12-4 and J usage is TRBJ1-2; possibly TRBD1 for D (5 bases). The CDR3 consists of 13 residues. V was trimmed by 4 bases and J by 3 bases, leaving 9 bases between them. CDR3 nucleotides: TGTGCCAGCAGTTCGGACACCTACTATGGCTACACCTTC. Its protein is CASSSDTYYGYTF.

This clonotype was detected only a few times. V usage is TRBV24-1 and J usage is TRBJ2-1; 10 bases align to TRBD1. This CDR3 has 19 amino acids. V shed 9 bases, J shed 4 bases, and the junction held 20 bases outside the gene matches. From germline, CDR1 is KGHDR and CDR2 SFDVKD. As DNA, the CDR3 is TGTGCCACCGGTAGGACGGGACAGGGGTCTAGCGGGTATTACAATGAGCAGTTCTTC. Its translation is CATGRTGQGSSGYYNEQFF.

This clonotype has a count of ten or more. This rearrangement joins TRBV7-2 to TRBJ2-2; the D is unclear. Germline V lookup: CDR1 SGHTA, CDR2 FQGNSA. The CDR3 extends over 12 amino acids. V dropped 3 bases and J dropped 4 bases, with 3 bases sitting between them. The CDR3 DNA is TGTGCCAGCAGCTTTTCCACCGGGGAGCTGTTTTTT. It translates to CASSFSTGELFF.

This chain joins TRBV24-1 and TRBJ2-3; D possibly uses TRBD1 or TRBD2 (5 bases each). Germline V gives CDR1 KGHDR, CDR2 SFDVKD. V was shortened by 4 bases and J by 3 bases, with 13 bases between the two germline ends. The CDR3 consists of 15 residues. The CDR3 is CATSDPRERTDTQYF. In DNA, the CDR3 is TGTGCCACCAGTGACCCCAGGGAGAGGACAGATACGCAGTATTTT.

The V call is TRBV7-6, the J call TRBJ1-1; maybe TRBD1 (6 bases). This CDR3 comprises 15 residues. CDR1 SGHVS and CDR2 FNYEAQ come from the germline V gene. Trimming shortened V by 5 bases and J by 5 bases, and 18 bases separated the two germline ends. The CDR3, as DNA: TGTGCCAGCAGCCGCTCTCGGGGGCGAGGGACTGAAGCTTTCTTT. The encoded protein is CASSRSRGRGTEAFF.

In regard to this clonotype: Given a much more abundant clone one base away, this may be a read error. J is TRBJ2-5 and V is TRBV7-6; D is uncertain. Germline-derived CDR1 and CDR2 are SGHVS and FNYEAQ. This CDR3 has 13 amino acids. The CDR3 loop reads CAISFGVQETQYF. The CDR3 DNA follows: TGTGCCATCAGCTTTGGGGTCCAAGAGACCCAGTACTTC. Full variable domain (rest looked up from reference TRBV7-6 and TRBJ2-5): GAGVSQSPRYKVTKRGQDVALRCDPISGHVSLYWYRQALGQGPEFLTYFNYEAQQDKSGLPNDRFSAERPEGSISTLTIQRTEQRDSAMYRCAISFGVQETQYFGPGTRLLVL.

This clonotype was observed a few times. The genes are TRBV7-9 and TRBJ2-7; D call uncertain. The germline V and J ends were trimmed by 5 bases and 0 bases, with 17 bases remaining between them. Per germline, CDR1 SEHNR and CDR2 FQNEAQ (reference sequence). CDR3 size: 16 residues. The CDR3 nucleotides read TGTGCCAGCAGCGTATACACGACGACCGCCTCCTACGAGCAGTACTTC. This translates into CASSVYTTTASYEQYF. The complete variable domain, with remaining parts taken from reference TRBV7-9 and TRBJ2-7, reads DTGVSQNPRHKITKRGQNVTFRCDPISEHNRLYWYRQTLGQGPEFLTYFQNEAQLEKSRLLSDRFSAERPKGSFSTLEIQRTEQGDSAMYLCASSVYTTTASYEQYFGPGTRLTVT.